These 17 T cell receptor beta chains came from one sample sequenced in a study of cytomegalovirus exposure and HLA in healthy donors (dated by TCRdb to the late 2010s). Library creation used the immunoSEQ multiplex PCR assay. For the multiplex PCR, a mixture combining 60 forward primers for TCR Vbeta segments and 13 reverse primers for TCR Jbeta segments was used. TCRdb retrieved this table from immuneACCESS and kept in-frame rearrangements only. Not all clones are present; in checked studies, unresolved V genes account for under half, and no reason is known for the remainder. The sample table contains about 56,000 clones; only one count was recorded for about 86% of them. The ten largest clones take up around 1.7% of the sample. The sequencing sample was made of PBMCs. Receptor source: a man aged 35 to 55 in good health and CMV-seronegative.

CDR3 coding DNA: TGTGCCAGCAGTCGGACGACGGGGGGGGCATTAACGGAGACCCAGTACTTC. This gives the protein CASSRTTGGALTETQYF. The chain recombines TRBV11-1 with TRBJ2-5; the match to TRBD2 covers 8 bases. Germline lookup yields CDR1 SGHAT and CDR2 FQDESV (reference sequence). V trimming: 6 bases; J trimming: 5 bases; junction bases outside the gene matches: 17. This CDR3 is 17 amino acids long.

V gene TRBV2 combines with J gene TRBJ1-5; 7 bases map to TRBD1. The germline CDR1 and CDR2 sequences are SNHLY and FYNNEI. V lost 8 bases, J lost 7 bases, and 5 bases stayed unmatched. This CDR3 is 12 amino acids long. The CDR3 sequence: CASHRGAQPQHF. For the CDR3, the DNA is TGTGCCAGCCACAGGGGCGCCCAGCCCCAGCATTTT.

There are a few counts of this clone. This chain uses TRBV27 with TRBJ2-6, with D possibly TRBD2 on 7 matching bases. The germline V gene encodes CDR1 MNHEY and CDR2 SMNVEV (reference sequence). There are 16 residues in the CDR3. V was trimmed by 6 bases and J by 2 bases, leaving 14 bases between them. The CDR3 region has the DNA TGTGCCAGCAGGAAAAGGGAGGGGGCTGGGGCCAACGTCCTGACTTTC. This sequence encodes CASRKREGAGANVLTF.

The chain combines TRBV7-2 with TRBJ2-7; 9 bases are shared with TRBD2. This CDR3 region has 17 residues. Germline V gene data show CDR1 as SGHTA and CDR2 as FQGNSA. V was pared by 1 base and J by 1 base, with 8 bases of the junction left unmatched. The CDR3 region is CASSLGGGGAESYEQYF. Here the CDR3 DNA reads TGTGCCAGCAGCTTAGGTGGCGGGGGGGCAGAGTCCTACGAGCAGTACTTC.

This clone was counted between two and nine times. The V call is TRBV29-1, the J call TRBJ2-3; D remains ambiguous. The ends were cut back, 4 bases at V and 0 bases at J, with 5 bases in the middle. The CDR3 extends over 12 amino acids. Germline CDR1 reads SQVTM; CDR2 reads ANQGSEA. The CDR3 sequence: CSVVPSTDTQYF. The CDR3 DNA follows: TGCAGCGTTGTTCCTAGCACAGATACGCAGTATTTT.

The chain uses TRBV27 and TRBJ2-4, with 8 bases identical to TRBD2. The CDR3 is 15 amino acids. The V gene end was trimmed by 2 bases and the J gene end by 3 bases; junction bases not matched to a gene: 3. The germline V gene encodes CDR1 MNHEY and CDR2 SMNVEV (reference sequence). CDR3 amino acids: CASSLAGGFKNIQYF. The DNA for the CDR3 is TGTGCCAGCAGTTTAGCGGGGGGCTTCAAAAACATTCAGTACTTC.

Here the CDR3 DNA reads TGTGCCAGCTCTCCGAGTAACTATGGCTACACCTTC. This encodes CASSPSNYGYTF. This chain joins TRBV13 and TRBJ1-2, with unresolved D. The CDR3 contains 12 residues. V dropped 8 bases and J dropped 1 base, with 8 bases sitting between them. Looked up from germline, CDR1 is PRHDT and CDR2 is FYEKMQ (reference sequence).

The chain recombines TRBV7-2 with TRBJ2-1, with TRBD2 matching 8 bases. The CDR3 consists of 13 residues. Germline V gene sequence: CDR1 SGHTA, CDR2 FQGNSA. V lost 5 bases and J lost 9; bases outside the gene matches: 6. DNA of the CDR3: TGTGCCAGCAGCGCCGGGGCGGGAGGTGAGCAGTTCTTC. The encoded protein is CASSAGAGGEQFF.

The chain joins TRBV5-1 to TRBJ1-4; D call uncertain. This CDR3 has 14 amino acids. Trimming removed 7 bases at V and 0 bases at J, with 10 bases between. Germline CDR1 SGHRS, CDR2 YFSETQ. This CDR3 reads CASSRVATNEKLFF. The DNA for the CDR3 is TGCGCCAGCTCAAGAGTTGCAACTAATGAAAAACTGTTTTTT.

The rearrangement links TRBV7-9 to TRBJ1-4; a possible D gene is TRBD1 (5 bases). Per the germline V gene, CDR1 is SEHNR and CDR2 is FQNEAQ (reference sequence). Deletions cut 3 bases from V and 7 bases from J, with 12 bases between. The CDR3 spans 14 residues. CDR3 in DNA: TGTGCCAGCAGCTTTTCAGGGTATGCTGAAAAACTGTTTTTT. This encodes CASSFSGYAEKLFF.

This clone came up once. The V call is TRBV19, the J call TRBJ1-5; a weak D match, TRBD1 (5 bases). CDR1 LNHDA and CDR2 SQIVND come from the germline V gene (reference sequence). The CDR3 is 17 amino acids. V lost 2 bases, J lost 7 bases, and 21 bases lay in between. CDR3 residues: CASSISSAGDLVQPQHF. The CDR3 DNA follows: TGTGCCAGTAGTATATCTTCGGCGGGGGATTTAGTACAGCCCCAGCATTTT.

This chain links TRBV30 with TRBJ2-2; 10 positions agree with TRBD2. CDR1 is GTSNPN, CDR2 SVGIG, per germline (reference sequence). The CDR3 runs 15 residues. J was trimmed by 3 bases and V by 3 bases; bases with no gene match: 4. CDR3 region: CAWSLAGVYTGELFF. As DNA, the CDR3 is TGTGCCTGGAGCCTAGCGGGGGTTTACACCGGGGAGCTGTTTTTT.

This clone turned up a few times. The CDR3 reads CASSTRDKGVDEQFF. The CDR3 DNA sequence: TGTGCCAGCAGCACACGGGACAAGGGGGTGGATGAGCAGTTCTTC. This chain links TRBV6-6 with TRBJ2-1; TRBD1 is a possible D gene (6 bases). The V gene lost 6 bases and the J gene lost 8 bases, with 20 bases spanning the gap. The length of the CDR3 is 15 residues. Germline V gene data show CDR1 as MNHNY and CDR2 as SVGAGI (reference sequence).

V usage is TRBV6-5 and J usage is TRBJ2-7, with a weak D call TRBD1 (6 bases). The CDR3 loop spans 14 amino acids. Looked up from germline, CDR1 is MNHEY and CDR2 is SVGAGI. V dropped 11 bases and J dropped 1 base, with 18 bases sitting between them. The CDR3: CASATQGNSYEQYF. The CDR3 nucleotides read TGTGCCTCAGCAACGCAGGGGAATTCCTACGAGCAGTACTTC.

This clone showed up just once. This rearrangement joins TRBV7-2 to TRBJ2-7; 8 nucleotides match TRBD1. Germline V gene sequence: CDR1 SGHTA, CDR2 FQGNSA. The CDR3 runs 16 residues. The J segment lost 1 base and the V segment lost 5 bases, leaving 10 bases of the junction unmatched. The DNA for the CDR3 is TGTGCCAGCAGCGCTGCTAGGGACAGGCAGTCCTACGAGCAGTACTTC. Residues: CASSAARDRQSYEQYF.

The J gene is TRBJ2-7, the V gene TRBV28; a possible D gene is TRBD1 (6 bases). Looked up from germline, CDR1 is MDHEN and CDR2 is SYDVKM. The CDR3 loop spans 13 amino acids. V was clipped by 5 bases and J by 6 bases, with 14 bases between them. Here the CDR3 reads CASSGFRGLEQYV. In DNA, the CDR3 is TGTGCCAGCAGTGGGTTCAGGGGCCTCGAGCAGTACGTC.

The chain's CDR3 is CASSATSGGKSETQYF. For the CDR3, the DNA is TGTGCCAGCAGTGCTACTAGCGGGGGGAAGAGCGAGACCCAGTACTTC. The chain links TRBV6-1 to TRBJ2-5, with 12 bases identical to TRBD2. The CDR3 length is 16 residues. Germline trimming cut 4 bases from V and 5 bases from J; bases unmatched to any gene: 8. CDR1 MNHNS and CDR2 SASEGT come from the germline V gene.